The 16 T cell receptor beta chains below come from one sample, sequenced in a study of CD8+ T cells in alopecia areata. The sequencing template was cDNA reverse transcribed from extracted RNA. Some clones are missing from TCRdb's copy, which holds only in-frame ones; the method was immunoSEQ multiplex PCR. The table shows 110,000 to 150,000 clones, with around 82% occurring only once. Indicated treatment: oral pan-JAK inhibitor, 5-10 mg twice daily. This specimen consisted of CD8+ T cells sorted from blood, obtained at week 4, from a patient treated with tofacitinib. Source of these receptors: a human donor with alopecia areata.

V gene TRBV18 combines with J gene TRBJ2-3; no firm D call. The CDR3 runs to 12 residues. From germline, CDR1 is KGHSH and CDR2 LQKENI. Trimming took off 2 bases at V and 4 bases at J, with 4 bases between the two ends. DNA for the CDR3: TGTGCCAGCTCACCATGGGCAGATACGCAGTATTTT. Protein product: CASSPWADTQYF.

The genes are TRBV25-1 and TRBJ2-2; the D is unclear. The CDR3 totals 12 residues. Germline CDR1 MGHDK, CDR2 SYGVNS. V lost 3 bases and J 7 bases, leaving 6 bases between the germline ends. The CDR3, as DNA: TGTGCCAGCAGTGACCAAAGCGGGGAGCTGTTTTTT. This encodes CASSDQSGELFF.

CDR3 DNA: TGCGCCAGCAGTCGACCTAGCGGGGGGGCAGATACGCAGTATTTT. Translation gives CASSRPSGGADTQYF. This sequence joins TRBV10-2 and TRBJ2-3, with 12 bases fitting TRBD2. CDR1 is WSHSY, CDR2 SAAADI, per germline. The junction had 4 bases not matched to a gene; V was cut back by 5 bases and J by 4 bases. CDR3 length: 15 amino acids.

CDR3 protein: CSVGTLSNYGYTF. The CDR3 nucleotides read TGCAGCGTTGGGACACTATCTAACTATGGCTACACCTTC. The chain carries TRBV29-1 and TRBJ1-2; D might be TRBD1 (5 bases). Germline-derived CDR1 and CDR2 are SQVTM and ANQGSEA. Trimming stripped 4 bases from V and 0 bases from J, with 9 bases between. The CDR3 loop spans 13 amino acids.

The rearrangement links TRBV5-4 to TRBJ2-5, with TRBD2 matching over 12 bases. The CDR3 is made up of 16 amino acids. V was pared by 3 bases and J by 5 bases, with 8 bases of the junction left unmatched. CDR1 and CDR2 (germline): SGHNT, YYREEE (reference sequence). In DNA form, the CDR3 reads TGTGCCAGCAGCTACCCCCAACTAGCGGGGGGTGAGACCCAGTACTTC. Residues: CASSYPQLAGGETQYF.

The chain recombines TRBV11-3 with TRBJ1-5; D not certain. Trimming cost V 7 bases and J 6 bases, with 19 bases left between them. The CDR3 extends over 15 amino acids. Germline lookup yields CDR1 SGHNT and CDR2 YENEEA. CDR3 in DNA: TGTGCCAGCAACCCAAACTCGAAGGTGGGTCAGCCCCAGCATTTT. Translated, it gives CASNPNSKVGQPQHF.

The V and J genes are TRBV4-2 and TRBJ2-7; TRBD2 aligns across 7 bases. V was clipped by 1 base and J by 4 bases; unmatched bases: 7. The V gene's germline CDR1 is LGHNA and CDR2 YNFKEQ. The CDR3 consists of 15 residues. The CDR3 region is CASSQALADVYEQYF. The CDR3 DNA is TGTGCCAGCAGCCAAGCGCTAGCGGATGTTTACGAGCAGTACTTC.

The chain carries TRBV5-3 and TRBJ2-5, with D maybe TRBD1 (6 bases). TRBV5-3 is classed as an ORF, of uncertain function. V was clipped by 5 bases and J by 2 bases, with 13 bases between them. The CDR3 covers 14 residues. CDR3 sequence (DNA): TGTGCCAGAAGTGGAGAAGGGGGACAAGAGACCCAGTACTTC. Protein sequence: CARSGEGGQETQYF.

The chain joins TRBV21-1 to TRBJ2-5. TRBV21-1 is a recognized pseudogene. This CDR3 contains 14 residues. CDR3 amino acids: CASSKESRVKTQYF. The CDR3 bases are TGTGCCAGCAGCAAAGAGTCCAGAGTGAAGACCCAGTACTTC.

This chain uses TRBV21-1 with TRBJ1-2. TRBV21-1 is termed a pseudogene. The CDR3 runs to 19 residues. The CDR3 coding sequence is TGTGCCAGCAGCAAAGCGTCGGGGGGTCACGTATACCTATACTATGGCTACACCTTC. Residues: CASSKASGGHVYLYYGYTF.

The gene calls are TRBV7-9 and TRBJ2-1, with TRBD1 as a possible D gene (6 bases). The V and J ends lost 5 bases and 12 bases respectively, with 14 bases between them. Germline loops: CDR1 SEHNR, CDR2 FQNEAQ (reference sequence). CDR3 length: 12 amino acids. The CDR3 DNA reads TGTGCCAGCAGCGAGGCAGGGGCTAGGCAGTTCTTC. Amino acids: CASSEAGARQFF.

This clone was seen at least ten times. The rearrangement uses TRBV15 and TRBJ2-7; the D call may be TRBD1 or TRBD2 (8 bases each). Germline V CDR1 and CDR2: LNHNV, YYDKDF (reference sequence). The germline V and J ends were trimmed by 1 base and 6 bases, with 16 bases remaining between them. The CDR3 contains 15 residues. CDR3 nucleotides: TGTGCCACCAGCAGAGTGCGGGAGGACAGGGTCGAGCAGTACTTC. Protein product: CATSRVREDRVEQYF.

The chain combines TRBV4-3 with TRBJ2-4; D remains ambiguous. The CDR3 totals 14 residues. V lost 1 base to trimming and J lost 9 bases, with 13 bases between them. From germline, CDR1 is LGHNA and CDR2 YSLEER. The CDR3 protein is CASSQVSGSGIQYF. CDR3 sequence (DNA): TGCGCCAGCAGCCAAGTGAGTGGCAGTGGCATTCAGTACTTC.

This rearrangement joins TRBV5-1 to TRBJ1-4, with 12 bases identical to TRBD1. Trimming cost V 6 bases and J 2 bases; bases outside gene matches: 5. CDR1 SGHRS and CDR2 YFSETQ come from the germline V gene. The CDR3 totals 16 residues. CDR3 in DNA: TGCGCCAGCACTTCGGGACAGGGGGCGACTAATGAAAAACTGTTTTTT. Its translation: CASTSGQGATNEKLFF.

The V and J genes are TRBV7-9 and TRBJ2-1; 13 bases map to TRBD2. V was pared by 5 bases and J by 8 bases, with 3 bases of the junction left unmatched. Germline V gives CDR1 SEHNR, CDR2 FQNEAQ (reference sequence). The CDR3 contains 14 residues. Here the CDR3 DNA reads TGTGCCAGCAGCACTAGCGGGGGGGTCGATGAGCAGTTCTTC. Encoded protein: CASSTSGGVDEQFF.

The V and J genes are TRBV15 and TRBJ2-3, with 7 nucleotides matching TRBD1. From germline, CDR1 is LNHNV and CDR2 YYDKDF (reference sequence). The V gene end was trimmed by 3 bases and the J gene end by 2 bases; junction bases not matched to a gene: 5. CDR3 length: 15 residues. The DNA for the CDR3 is TGTGCCACCAGCAGTCCTGGGACAGCCACAGATACGCAGTATTTT. This sequence encodes CATSSPGTATDTQYF.